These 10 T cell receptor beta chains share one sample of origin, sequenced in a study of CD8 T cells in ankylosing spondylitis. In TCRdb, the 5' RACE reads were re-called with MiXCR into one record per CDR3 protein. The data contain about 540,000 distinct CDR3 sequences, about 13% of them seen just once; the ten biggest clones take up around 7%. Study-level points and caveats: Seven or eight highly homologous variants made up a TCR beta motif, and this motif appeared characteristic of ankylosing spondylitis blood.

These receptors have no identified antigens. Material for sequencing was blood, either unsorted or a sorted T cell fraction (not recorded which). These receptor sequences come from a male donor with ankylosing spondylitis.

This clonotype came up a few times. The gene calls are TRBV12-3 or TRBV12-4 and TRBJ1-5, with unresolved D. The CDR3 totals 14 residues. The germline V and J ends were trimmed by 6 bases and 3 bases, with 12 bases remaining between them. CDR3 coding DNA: TGTGCCAGCAGCACCGCGGCCTACAATCAGCCCCAGCATTTT. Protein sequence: CASSTAAYNQPQHF.

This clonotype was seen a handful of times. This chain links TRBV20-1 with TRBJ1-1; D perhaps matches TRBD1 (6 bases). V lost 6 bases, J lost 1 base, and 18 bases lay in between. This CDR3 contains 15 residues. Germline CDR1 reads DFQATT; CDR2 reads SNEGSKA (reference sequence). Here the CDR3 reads CSAEVLGGPNTEAFF. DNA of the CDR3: TGCAGTGCCGAGGTTCTTGGGGGGCCGAACACTGAAGCTTTCTTT.

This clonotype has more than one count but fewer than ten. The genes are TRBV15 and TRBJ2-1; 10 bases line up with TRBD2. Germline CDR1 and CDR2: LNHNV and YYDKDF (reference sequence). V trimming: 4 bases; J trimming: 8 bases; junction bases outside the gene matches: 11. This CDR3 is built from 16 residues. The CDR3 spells CATSIPASGSMYEQFF. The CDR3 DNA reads TGTGCCACCAGCATCCCAGCTAGCGGGAGTATGTATGAGCAGTTCTTC.

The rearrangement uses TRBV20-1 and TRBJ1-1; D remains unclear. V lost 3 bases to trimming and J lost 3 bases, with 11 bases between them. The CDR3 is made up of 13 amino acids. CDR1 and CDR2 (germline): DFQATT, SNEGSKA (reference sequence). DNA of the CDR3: TGCAGTGCTAGGTTTAGTGGGGACACTGAAGCTTTCTTT. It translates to CSARFSGDTEAFF.

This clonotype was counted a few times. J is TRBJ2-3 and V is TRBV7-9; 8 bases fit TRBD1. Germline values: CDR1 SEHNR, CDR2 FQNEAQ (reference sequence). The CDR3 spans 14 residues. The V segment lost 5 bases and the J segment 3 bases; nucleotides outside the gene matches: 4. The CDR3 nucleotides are TGTGCCAGCAGCCCTCAGGGGGCAACAGATACGCAGTATTTT. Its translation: CASSPQGATDTQYF. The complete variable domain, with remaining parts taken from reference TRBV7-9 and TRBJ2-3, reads DTGVSQNPRHKITKRGQNVTFRCDPISEHNRLYWYRQTLGQGPEFLTYFQNEAQLEKSRLLSDRFSAERPKGSFSTLEIQRTEQGDSAMYLCASSPQGATDTQYFGPGTRLTVL.

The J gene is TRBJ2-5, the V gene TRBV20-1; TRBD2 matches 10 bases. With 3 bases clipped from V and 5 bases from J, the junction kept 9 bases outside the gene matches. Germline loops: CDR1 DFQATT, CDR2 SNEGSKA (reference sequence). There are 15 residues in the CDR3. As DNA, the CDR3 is TGCAGTGCTAGCATAAGCGGGAGGGGAGGGGAGACCCAGTACTTC. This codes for CSASISGRGGETQYF.

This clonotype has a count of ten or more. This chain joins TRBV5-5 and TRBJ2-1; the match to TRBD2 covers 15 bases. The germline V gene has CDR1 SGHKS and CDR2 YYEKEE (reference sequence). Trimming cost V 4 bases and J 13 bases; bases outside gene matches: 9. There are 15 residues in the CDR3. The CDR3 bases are TGTGCCAGCAGCCCCCGGGGACTAGCGGGAGGTCCCCAGTTCTTC. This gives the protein CASSPRGLAGGPQFF.

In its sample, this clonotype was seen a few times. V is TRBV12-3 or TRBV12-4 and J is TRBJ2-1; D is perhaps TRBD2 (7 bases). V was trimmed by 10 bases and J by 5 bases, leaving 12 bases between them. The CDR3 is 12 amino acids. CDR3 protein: CATGGADNEQFF. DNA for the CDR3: TGTGCCACTGGGGGGGCGGACAATGAGCAGTTCTTC.

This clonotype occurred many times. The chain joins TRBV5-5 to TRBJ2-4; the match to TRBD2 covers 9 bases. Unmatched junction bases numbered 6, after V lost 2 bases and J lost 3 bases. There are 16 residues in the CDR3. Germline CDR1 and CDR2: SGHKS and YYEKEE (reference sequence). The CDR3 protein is CASSFFSGSGKNIQYF. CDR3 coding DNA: TGTGCCAGCAGCTTTTTTAGCGGGAGTGGCAAAAACATTCAGTACTTC.

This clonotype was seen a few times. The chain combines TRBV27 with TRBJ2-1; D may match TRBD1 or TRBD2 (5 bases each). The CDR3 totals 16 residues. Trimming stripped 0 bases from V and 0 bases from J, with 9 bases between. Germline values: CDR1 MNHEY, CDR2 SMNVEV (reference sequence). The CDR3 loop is CASSLSPGSSYNEQFF. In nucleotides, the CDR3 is TGTGCCAGCAGTTTATCACCAGGGAGCTCCTACAATGAGCAGTTCTTC.